The T cell receptor beta chain described here comes from a study of blood T cell repertoires in COVID-19. This CDR3 contains 19 residues. Trimming shortened V by 1 base and J by 0 bases, and 21 bases separated the two germline ends. From germline, CDR1 is SEHNR and CDR2 FQNEAQ (reference sequence). Clones were sequenced by immunoSEQ multiplex PCR, and TCRdb holds only the in-frame ones, with some missing. This table has about 300,000 clones, about nine tenths appearing once. The rearrangement joins TRBV7-9 to TRBJ2-5; a weak D match, TRBD1 (6 bases). Sequenced: peripheral blood. The TCR comes from a young man with active or convalescent COVID-19. The CDR3 nucleotides are TGTGCCAGCAGCTTAGGTCTTGTGGGCAGGGGTTCGTACCAAGAGACCCAGTACTTC. Translating gives CASSLGLVGRGSYQETQYF.